This entry concerns a single TCR beta chain. The data were obtained in a study of PD-L1 blockade in urothelial cancer. Study as a whole: Blood underwent analysis 3 weeks (second dose) and 6 weeks after treatment began.

The CDR3 runs to 17 residues. Germline V gene data show CDR1 as SGHDT and CDR2 as YYEEEE. V dropped 0 bases and J dropped 5 bases, with 20 bases sitting between them. Generated by immunoSEQ multiplex PCR, the TCRdb table keeps only in-frame clones and is missing some. The table has some 30,000 clones, around 87% seen once. Sequenced material: PBMCs, taken around atezolizumab (anti-PD-L1) treatment. This sequence joins TRBV5-6 and TRBJ1-1; tentatively, D is TRBD1 (5 bases). The sequence derives from a man aged 50 or older with urothelial cancer. The CDR3 DNA follows: TGTGCCAGCAGCTTGGCCGGGGCACGGGAGGGGTATACTGAAGCTTTCTTT. Translating it yields CASSLAGAREGYTEAFF.